Given below is one T cell receptor (beta chain) in context. This record belongs to a study of blood T cell repertoires in COVID-19. Study-wide background: Sites across the United States, Italy and Spain contributed samples from acute and convalescent COVID-19.

The J segment lost 5 bases and the V segment lost 4 bases, leaving 15 bases of the junction unmatched. The CDR3 is 17 residues long. CDR1 is SGHDT and CDR2 is YYEEEE in the germline V gene. Authors' analysis steps: From reference gene primer amplification, estimates of nucleated cell counts were derived. Generated by immunoSEQ multiplex PCR, the TCRdb table keeps only in-frame clones and is missing some. V and J calls and clone size are as listed in that table; D and trimming were resolved from the DNA. In the table there are 120,000 to 150,000 clones, about four fifths of which are singletons. Participant age was roughly 18 to 95 years, and participants resided in fewer than 30 US areas.

The chain is built from TRBV5-6 and TRBJ1-1; 9 bases are a match to TRBD1. This TCR was recovered from a woman in her forties or fifties who had been exposed to COVID-19. Sequenced material: PBMCs or T cells enriched from blood (not recorded which). CDR3 region: CASSVGQGLLLRTEAFF. CDR3 DNA: TGTGCCAGCAGCGTCGGACAGGGGCTACTGCTGAGGACTGAAGCTTTCTTT.